Sequencing of this T cell receptor beta chain was carried out in a study of blood T cell repertoires in COVID-19. Assay used: immunoSEQ multiplex PCR; TCRdb lists only in-frame clones, some missing. The sample lists 300,000 to 350,000 clones, roughly 90% occurring once. This TCR was sampled from a man younger than 35 with active or convalescent COVID-19. Material for sequencing was peripheral blood.

The DNA for the CDR3 is TGTGCCAGCAGTATGGGACAGAGGGGGGTCAACGAGCAGTACTTC. Encoded protein: CASSMGQRGVNEQYF. The chain couples TRBV27 to TRBJ2-7; maybe TRBD1 (7 bases). The CDR3 has 15 amino acids. Germline V gene data show CDR1 as MNHEY and CDR2 as SMNVEV (reference sequence). V was cut by 5 bases and J by 5 bases, with 19 bases left in between.